This T cell receptor (beta chain) originates from a study of T cell changes during pregnancy in multiple sclerosis. Between the trimmed V and J ends, which lost 3 bases and 0 bases, there was a span of 5 bases. This CDR3 spans 13 amino acids. Per the germline V gene, CDR1 is SEHNR and CDR2 is FQNEAQ (reference sequence). Some clones are missing from TCRdb's copy, which holds only in-frame ones; the method was immunoSEQ multiplex PCR. The data contain under 85,000 clones, about nine tenths of them seen just once; the ten biggest clones take up more than 1.4%. The sequence derives from a female donor with multiple sclerosis, enrolled in a pregnancy study. The chain joins TRBV7-9 to TRBJ1-1, with D unclear. Material: peripheral blood, obtained in the third trimester of pregnancy. CDR3 residues: CASSLDLNTEAFF. CDR3 bases: TGTGCCAGCAGCTTGGACTTGAACACTGAAGCTTTCTTT.